The entry below describes one TCR beta chain. These data belong to a study of blood T cell repertoires in COVID-19. Study in general: The United States, Italy and Spain supplied acute and convalescent COVID-19 samples. Nucleic acid was either cDNA or gDNA, and it came from T cells, B-cell-depleted T cells, or PBMCs.

Deletions cut 7 bases from V and 1 base from J, with 10 bases between. Germline CDR1 SNHLY, CDR2 FYNNEI. The CDR3 covers 13 residues. Per the study methods: Estimated nucleated cell counts came from reference gene primer amplification. Sequenced by immunoSEQ multiplex PCR; TCRdb stores in-frame clones only, minus some. V, J and clone size were drawn from that table, and D and trimming were deduced from the DNA. The table shows about 170,000 clones, with roughly 88% occurring only once. Patients from Seattle were sampled longitudinally, starting during active infection. This TCR was sampled from a man older than 75 with COVID-19, enrolled during active disease. The V gene is TRBV2, the J gene TRBJ1-1, with D perhaps TRBD1 (5 bases). Sequenced: peripheral blood. CDR3 residues: CASKGMPNTEAFF. The CDR3 coding sequence is TGTGCCAGCAAGGGGATGCCGAACACTGAAGCTTTCTTT.